This is a list of T cell receptor beta chains from one sample in a study of early T cells in non-severe SARS-CoV-2 infection. TCRdb analysed the 5' RACE reads with MiXCR anew, one entry per CDR3 protein. The sample holds tens of thousands of distinct CDR3 sequences, 13% seen once. Sequencing was done on a sample of whole blood. These receptor sequences come from an adult who was a healthcare worker with PCR-confirmed SARS-CoV-2 infection or an uninfected control (not recorded which). Each CDR3 is given with its conserved first and last residue. A D gene is named only where the DNA matches it firmly. Size tells how often a clone was seen (once, few, many) or the class of an expanded clone, and some rows leave it out.

TRBJ2-1 | few | TRBV5-1 | . | TGCGCCAGCAGCTTAGGGTCTCCATCCTACAATGAGCAGTTCTTC | CASSLGSPSYNEQFF
TRBJ2-3 | few | TRBV6-2/TRBV6-3 | . | TGTGCCAGCAGTTCTTCAGATACGCAGTATTTT | CASSSSDTQYF
TRBJ2-7 | . | TRBV6-1 | . | TGTGCCAGCAGTGTACAGGTCGCCTACGAGCAGTACTTC | CASSVQVAYEQYF
TRBJ2-7 | . | TRBV2 | . | TGTGCCAGCTTATCAGGGTACGAGCAGTACTTC | CASLSGYEQYF
TRBJ2-7 | . | TRBV5-1 | . | TGCGCCAGCAGCAAGGACGGGAGCTCCTACGAGCAGTACTTC | CASSKDGSSYEQYF
TRBJ1-1 | many | TRBV5-1 | . | TGCGCCAGCAGGGACCCGAACACTGAAGCTTTCTTT | CASRDPNTEAFF
TRBJ2-5 | few | TRBV7-9 | . | TGTGCCAGCAGCGCGTCGACAGGAGGGAAGACCCAGTACTTC | CASSASTGGKTQYF
TRBJ2-3 | few | TRBV12-3/TRBV12-4 | TRBD2 | TGTGCCAGCAGTTTCCCAAGCGGGAGAACAGATACGCAGTATTTT | CASSFPSGRTDTQYF
TRBJ1-2 | . | TRBV7-9 | . | TGTGCCAGCAGCCCCGGACAGTATGGCTACACCTTC | CASSPGQYGYTF
TRBJ2-2 | many | TRBV7-8 | . | TGTGCCAGCAGCTTGAGACGGACTTCCGCCGGGGAGCTGTTTTTT | CASSLRRTSAGELFF
TRBJ2-3 | . | TRBV6-5 | TRBD2 | TGTGCCAGCAGCCACGGACTAGTCACAGATACGCAGTATTTT | CASSHGLVTDTQYF